This entry concerns a single TCR beta chain. Antigen specificity is unknown. This sample is drawn from a study of cytomegalovirus exposure and HLA in healthy donors. Study information: An earlier analysis identified fewer than 130 million unique TCR beta sequences in about 180 million T cells.

The CDR3 sequence is 11 residues long. Trimming stripped 7 bases from V and 4 bases from J, with 6 bases between. In germline, CDR1 is ENHRY, CDR2 SYGVKD. The primer mix had 60 Vbeta and 13 Jbeta primers. Clones were sequenced by immunoSEQ multiplex PCR, and TCRdb holds only the in-frame ones, with some missing. The data contain approximately 73,000 clones, roughly 60% of them singletons. Regarding the study as a whole: For presence/absence analyses, sequencing depth was assumed to be roughly uniform across donors.

This sequence was found in a young man in good health and CMV-seropositive. The rearrangement joins TRBV10-3 to TRBJ2-3, with D hard to call. The sample was PBMCs. In DNA, the CDR3 is TGTGCCATCAAATCCTCAGATACGCAGTATTTT. This encodes CAIKSSDTQYF.